One sample yielded the 32 T cell receptor beta chains listed below, sequenced in a study of CD8+CD57+ T cells in acquired aplastic anemia. Template material for TCR beta VDJ and CDR3 profiling consisted of genomic DNA. TCRdb reprocessed the reads with MiXCR, giving one entry per CDR3 protein. The repertoire holds fewer than 250,000 distinct CDR3 sequences, with about 44% as singletons. Those patients picked for sequencing had displayed CD8+CD57+ cell expansion on flow cytometry. Specimen: sorted CD4+, CD8+, or CD8+CD57+ T cells (not recorded which) from PBMCs. The origin of the receptors is a human donor with aplastic anemia.

This clonotype was found once. The rearrangement joins TRBV10-2 to TRBJ2-3; D call uncertain. The CDR3 length is 13 residues. V lost 11 bases and J lost 4, with 16 bases in between. In germline, CDR1 is WSHSY, CDR2 SAAADI. The CDR3 here is CAGSYDQADTQYF. The CDR3 DNA reads TGCGCCGGGTCCTATGATCAGGCAGATACGCAGTATTTT.

The chain recombines TRBV3-1 with TRBJ2-5; 9 nucleotides agree with TRBD2. The trim removed 0 bases at V and 5 bases at J, leaving 10 bases unmatched. The CDR3 spans 17 residues. Germline V gene data show CDR1 as LGHDT and CDR2 as YNNKEL (reference sequence). CDR3 in DNA: TGTGCCAGCAGCCAAGATACGGCTAGCGGGGCGCAGGAGACCCAGTACTTC. Translating it yields CASSQDTASGAQETQYF.

The chain combines TRBV15 with TRBJ2-5; D is possibly TRBD2 (5 bases). CDR3 length equals 13 residues. The germline gives CDR1 LNHNV, CDR2 YYDKDF (reference sequence). The V gene lost 6 bases and the J gene lost 2 bases, with 10 bases spanning the gap. CDR3: CATRVLGQETQYF. DNA for the CDR3: TGTGCCACCAGGGTACTAGGTCAAGAGACCCAGTACTTC.

There are a few counts of this clonotype. This chain uses TRBV7-9 with TRBJ2-3; D is possibly TRBD1 (5 bases). Germline V CDR1 and CDR2: SEHNR, FQNEAQ (reference sequence). CDR3 length equals 14 residues. Between the trimmed V and J ends, which lost 1 base and 12 bases, there was a span of 17 bases. The CDR3 loop reads CASSLVPGPHPQYF. The CDR3 nucleotides read TGTGCCAGCAGCTTAGTTCCAGGGCCCCATCCACAGTATTTT.

This clonotype was counted ten times or more. The chain links TRBV7-3 to TRBJ2-1, with no clear D. The CDR3 has 13 residues. Trimming removed 0 bases from V and 9 bases from J, with 9 bases in between. The germline CDR1 and CDR2 sequences are SGHTA and FQGTGA. CDR3 protein: CASSLTPRGEQFF. CDR3 bases: TGTGCCAGCAGCTTAACTCCCCGCGGTGAGCAGTTCTTC.

The sample holds many counts of this clonotype. The J gene is TRBJ1-3, the V gene TRBV20-1; D is perhaps TRBD1 (6 bases). V lost 2 bases and J 8 bases, leaving 16 bases between the germline ends. The CDR3 spans 14 residues. Germline V lookup: CDR1 DFQATT, CDR2 SNEGSKA (reference sequence). The CDR3 reads CSARLTGHPYTIYF. CDR3 coding DNA: TGCAGTGCTAGATTGACAGGCCATCCTTACACCATATATTTT.

The chain links TRBV10-3 to TRBJ2-1; 10 nucleotides match TRBD2. The germline CDR1 and CDR2 sequences are ENHRY and SYGVKD. J gave up 7 bases and V 5 bases, and 14 bases lay outside the gene matches. CDR3 length: 17 amino acids. In DNA, the CDR3 is TGTGCCATCAGTTGGACTAGCGGCCTCCAACACCTAAATGAGCAGTTCTTC. Protein: CAISWTSGLQHLNEQFF.

A note on this clonotype: Just one base apart from a much larger clone, this may be a read error. V and J are TRBV9 and TRBJ1-1; D gene unclear. The V gene's germline CDR1 is SGDLS and CDR2 YYNGEE. This CDR3 is built from 16 residues. Here the CDR3 reads CASSVEISGKNTGAFF. CDR3 coding DNA: TGTGCCAGCAGCGTAGAGATTAGTGGAAAGAACACTGGAGCTTTCTTT.

This clonotype was picked up a small number of times. The rearrangement joins TRBV9 to TRBJ1-6; D is uncertain. The CDR3 loop spans 13 amino acids. The V end lost 4 bases, the J end lost 8 bases, and 10 bases lay between the germline ends. Germline V gene sequence: CDR1 SGDLS, CDR2 YYNGEE. The CDR3 sequence: CASSPEDDSPLHF. DNA for the CDR3: TGTGCCAGCAGCCCAGAGGACGATTCACCCCTCCACTTT.

This chain links TRBV7-9 with TRBJ1-1; D call uncertain. This CDR3 has 12 residues. V gave up 5 bases and J gave up 5 bases, with 9 bases separating them. Germline V gene sequence: CDR1 SEHNR, CDR2 FQNEAQ (reference sequence). DNA of the CDR3: TGTGCCAGCAGCATCACCGGGACTGAAGCTTTCTTT. Its protein is CASSITGTEAFF.

This clonotype was counted between two and nine times. The chain is built from TRBV10-1 and TRBJ1-5, with D maybe TRBD1 (5 bases). This CDR3 is 17 amino acids long. V shed 0 bases and J shed 0 bases, with 12 bases lying between them. The germline gives CDR1 WNHNN, CDR2 SYGVQD (reference sequence). The CDR3 loop is CASSESRDGYSNQPQHF. CDR3 in DNA: TGCGCCAGCAGTGAGTCGAGGGACGGATATAGCAATCAGCCCCAGCATTTT.

A few counts support this clonotype. This chain joins TRBV6-5 and TRBJ2-1; tentatively, D is TRBD2 (6 bases). Trimming left V 7 bases short and J 2 bases short, with 21 bases between. Germline CDR1 MNHEY, CDR2 SVGAGI. The CDR3 has 17 residues. The CDR3 bases are TGTGCCAGCACCAATCGGAGCGCTAGCGACACCTACAATGAGCAGTTCTTC. Translation: CASTNRSASDTYNEQFF.

The chain joins TRBV7-8 to TRBJ1-2; 9 bases are a match to TRBD1. This CDR3 is built from 14 residues. Germline trimming cut 1 base from V and 7 bases from J; bases unmatched to any gene: 4. The germline V gene has CDR1 SGHVS and CDR2 FQNEAQ. Here the CDR3 DNA reads TGTGCCAGCAGCTTAGTGACAGGGGGTCGTGGCTACACCTTC. Protein: CASSLVTGGRGYTF.

The V call is TRBV7-9, the J call TRBJ2-3, with D perhaps assigned TRBD1 or TRBD2 (5 bases each). CDR1 SEHNR and CDR2 FQNEAQ come from the germline V gene (reference sequence). This CDR3 contains 15 residues. The germline V and J ends were trimmed by 1 base and 5 bases, with 13 bases remaining between them. CDR3 region: CASSLGAGAGDTQYF. The DNA of the CDR3 is TGTGCCAGCAGCTTAGGGGCCGGGGCGGGAGATACGCAGTATTTT.

This clonotype appeared many times. In DNA form, the CDR3 reads TGTGCCAGCAGCTCTAGCGGGGGGGTCGCAGATACGCAGTATTTT. This translates into CASSSSGGVADTQYF. This chain links TRBV7-3 with TRBJ2-3; 12 positions match TRBD2. Unmatched junction bases numbered 3, after V lost 4 bases and J lost 4 bases. Germline CDR1 SGHTA, CDR2 FQGTGA. The CDR3 length is 15 residues.

The chain links TRBV24-1 to TRBJ2-1; the D call may be TRBD1 or TRBD2 (6 bases each). The CDR3 extends over 13 amino acids. The V end was cut by 7 bases, the J end by 10 bases, with 16 bases between. Germline V gene lookup returns CDR1 KGHDR and CDR2 SFDVKD. CDR3 bases: TGTGCCACCAGCCCCAATCGGGGGACAGAGCAGTTCTTC. It encodes CATSPNRGTEQFF.

This clonotype was detected ten times or more. The genes are TRBV5-1 and TRBJ2-7; 7 positions match TRBD1. The CDR3 loop spans 14 amino acids. The V segment lost 4 bases and the J segment 3 bases; nucleotides outside the gene matches: 7. Germline-derived CDR1 and CDR2 are SGHRS and YFSETQ. The CDR3 sequence: CASSRSGGDYEQYF. The CDR3 DNA is TGCGCCAGCAGCCGTTCAGGGGGAGACTACGAGCAGTACTTC.

This clonotype appeared a few times. CDR3 DNA: TGTGCCAGCAGTCGGGACAGGGGAACCTTC. Residues: CASSRDRGTF. This rearrangement joins TRBV2 to TRBJ1-2; 10 positions match TRBD1. Germline V CDR1 and CDR2: SNHLY, FYNNEI. The CDR3 is 10 residues long. J lost 14 bases, V lost 5 bases, and 2 bases had no gene match.

Details on this clonotype: Given a much more abundant clone one base away, this may be a read error. This chain connects TRBV5-1 to TRBJ2-2; D unresolved. CDR1 and CDR2 from the germline V gene are SGHRS and YFSETQ. The CDR3 loop spans 16 amino acids. Trimming removed 4 bases at V and 6 bases at J, with 19 bases between. The CDR3 DNA reads as TGCGCCAGCAGCCGTAGGTCTCCGTGGTTTGCCGGGGAGCTGTTTTTT. It yields the protein CASSRRSPWFAGELFF.

This rearrangement joins TRBV7-2 to TRBJ1-1, with D maybe TRBD1 (5 bases). Germline CDR1 and CDR2: SGHTA and FQGNSA. The CDR3 loop spans 17 amino acids. The V end was cut by 4 bases, the J end by 5 bases, with 23 bases between. CDR3 coding DNA: TGTGCCAGCAGCTCCCCGCTCATCCGGGACGGGGGTACTGAAGCTTTCTTT. Translating it yields CASSSPLIRDGGTEAFF.

This clonotype has at least ten counts. V is TRBV14 and J is TRBJ2-7; D not resolved. V was clipped by 1 base and J by 7 bases, with 11 bases between them. The germline V gene encodes CDR1 SGHDN and CDR2 FVKESK. This CDR3 comprises 13 residues. The CDR3 protein is CASSQGGLREQYF. The CDR3 coding sequence is TGTGCCAGCAGCCAAGGAGGCCTAAGGGAGCAGTACTTC. Drawing the rest from reference TRBV14 and TRBJ2-7, the complete variable domain is EAGVTQFPSHSVIEKGQTVTLRCDPISGHDNLYWYRRVMGKEIKFLLHFVKESKQDESGMPNNRFLAERTGGTYSTLKVQPAELEDSGVYFCASSQGGLREQYFGPGTRLTVT.

The chain couples TRBV6-5 to TRBJ2-1, with 13 bases fitting TRBD2. Germline CDR1 is MNHEY and CDR2 is SVGAGI. This CDR3 has 16 residues. J was trimmed by 1 base and V by 5 bases; bases with no gene match: 2. The CDR3 bases are TGTGCCAGCAGTGGGACTAGCGGGATATCCTACAATGAGCAGTTCTTC. Protein sequence: CASSGTSGISYNEQFF.

This clonotype has only a few counts. An end of the junction differs from the germline gene, which may be a read error. The chain joins TRBV2 to TRBJ1-4; TRBD1 matches at 9 bases. From germline, CDR1 is SNHLY and CDR2 FYNNEI. The CDR3 is made up of 16 amino acids. The CDR3 bases are TGTGCCACCAGTACTCGTACACAGGGGGCGCAGGGAAAACTGTTTTTT. It translates to CATSTRTQGAQGKLFF. The full variable domain, its missing parts supplied by reference TRBV2 and TRBJ1-4, is EPEVTQTPSHQVTQMGQEVILRCVPISNHLYFYWYRQILGQKVEFLVSFYNNEISEKSEIFDDQFSVERPDGSNFTLKIRSTKLEDSAMYFCATSTRTQGAQGKLFFGSGTQLSVL.

The CDR3 reads CASSDRQNQPQHF. In nucleotides, the CDR3 is TGTGCCAGCAGTGACAGACAGAATCAGCCCCAGCATTTT. The chain couples TRBV2 to TRBJ1-5, with D possibly being TRBD1 (5 bases). The CDR3 totals 13 residues. Germline CDR1 is SNHLY and CDR2 is FYNNEI. V was pared by 3 bases and J by 4 bases, with 7 bases between.

The rearrangement links TRBV29-1 to TRBJ2-3; a weak D match, TRBD2 (5 bases). Germline V gene sequence: CDR1 SQVTM, CDR2 ANQGSEA. Trimming took off 3 bases at V and 2 bases at J, with 6 bases between the two ends. This CDR3 region has 12 residues. CDR3 region: CSVEGDTDTQYF. The CDR3 region has the DNA TGCAGCGTTGAGGGAGACACAGATACGCAGTATTTT.

The CDR3 region has the DNA TGTGCCAGCAGCTTAGTGGGGACTTCTGGAAACACCATATATTTT. This codes for CASSLVGTSGNTIYF. The genes are TRBV7-2 and TRBJ1-3, with D possibly being TRBD1 (5 bases). The V and J ends lost 1 base and 1 base respectively, with 8 bases between them. Germline CDR1 reads SGHTA; CDR2 reads FQGNSA. The CDR3 is 15 residues long. Complete variable domain (other parts from reference TRBV7-2 and TRBJ1-3): GAGVSQSPSNKVTEKGKDVELRCDPISGHTALYWYRQSLGQGLEFLIYFQGNSAPDKSGLPSDRFSAERTGGSVSTLTIQRTQQEDSAVYLCASSLVGTSGNTIYFGEGSWLTVV.

The chain is built from TRBV20-1 and TRBJ2-1, with 8 bases that match TRBD1. The CDR3 length is 16 residues. Germline V gives CDR1 DFQATT, CDR2 SNEGSKA (reference sequence). The V gene end was trimmed by 0 bases and the J gene end by 3 bases; junction bases not matched to a gene: 7. In nucleotides, the CDR3 is TGCAGTGCTAGAGATCGTGGGACAGGAGACTACAATGAGCAGTTCTTC. Protein product: CSARDRGTGDYNEQFF.

This clonotype occurred many times. The chain uses TRBV5-1 and TRBJ2-7; TRBD2 matches 8 bases. The V gene's germline CDR1 is SGHRS and CDR2 YFSETQ. The CDR3 has 14 amino acids. J gave up 2 bases and V 4 bases, and 5 bases lay outside the gene matches. Here the CDR3 reads CASSGSGTTYEQYF. The CDR3 bases are TGCGCCAGCAGCGGTAGCGGGACTACCTACGAGCAGTACTTC.

This clonotype has just a few counts. The rearrangement links TRBV15 to TRBJ2-6; D is uncertain. The CDR3 spans 15 residues. Per germline, CDR1 LNHNV and CDR2 YYDKDF (reference sequence). The V end lost 0 bases, the J end lost 2 bases, and 5 bases lay between the germline ends. CDR3 in DNA: TGTGCCACCAGCAGAGATCAAACTGGGGCCAACGTCCTGACTTTC. Amino acid sequence: CATSRDQTGANVLTF.

This CDR3 reads CASSGWTSGRTKETQYF. Here the CDR3 DNA reads TGTGCCAGCAGTGGTTGGACTAGCGGGAGGACAAAAGAGACCCAGTACTTC. This chain uses TRBV25-1 with TRBJ2-5, with 14 bases lining up with TRBD2. J was trimmed by 3 bases and V by 4 bases; bases with no gene match: 7. The CDR3 totals 17 residues. Per germline, CDR1 MGHDK and CDR2 SYGVNS. Supplemented by reference TRBV25-1 and TRBJ2-5, the full variable domain reads EADIYQTPRYLVIGTGKKITLECSQTMGHDKMYWYQQDPGMELHLIHYSYGVNSTEKGDLSSESTVSRIRTEHFPLTLESARPSHTSQYLCASSGWTSGRTKETQYFGPGTRLLVL.

The V gene is TRBV5-1, the J gene TRBJ2-7; 7 nucleotides align to TRBD1. The trim removed 4 bases at V and 4 bases at J, leaving 11 bases unmatched. Germline values: CDR1 SGHRS, CDR2 YFSETQ. The CDR3 covers 15 residues. This CDR3 reads CASSPQDRAFYEQYF. CDR3 nucleotide sequence: TGCGCCAGCAGCCCTCAAGACAGGGCGTTTTACGAGCAGTACTTC.

This clonotype has ten or more counts. This chain connects TRBV19 to TRBJ2-1; 8 positions agree with TRBD1. Trimming at V came to 3 bases and at J to 8 bases, leaving 9 bases not matched to a gene. CDR1 is LNHDA, CDR2 SQIVND, per germline (reference sequence). The CDR3 extends over 15 amino acids. The DNA of the CDR3 is TGTGCCAGTAGTATCGGTACAGGGGGGATCGATGAGCAGTTCTTC. Protein product: CASSIGTGGIDEQFF.